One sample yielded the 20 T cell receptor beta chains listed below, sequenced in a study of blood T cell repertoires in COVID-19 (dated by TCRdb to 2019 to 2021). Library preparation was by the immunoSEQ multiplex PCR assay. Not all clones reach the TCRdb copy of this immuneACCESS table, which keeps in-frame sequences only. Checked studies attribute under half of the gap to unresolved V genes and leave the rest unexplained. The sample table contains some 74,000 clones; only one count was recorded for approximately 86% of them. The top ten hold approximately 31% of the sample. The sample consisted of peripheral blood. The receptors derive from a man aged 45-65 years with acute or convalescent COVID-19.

The DNA for the CDR3 is TGTGCCAGCAGCTTAGCCGACTATGGCTACACCTTC. Its translation is CASSLADYGYTF. The chain uses TRBV7-9 and TRBJ1-2, with D unresolved. Germline CDR1 reads SEHNR; CDR2 reads FQNEAQ (reference sequence). The CDR3 sequence is 12 residues long. V was clipped by 0 bases and J by 3 bases, with 2 bases between them.

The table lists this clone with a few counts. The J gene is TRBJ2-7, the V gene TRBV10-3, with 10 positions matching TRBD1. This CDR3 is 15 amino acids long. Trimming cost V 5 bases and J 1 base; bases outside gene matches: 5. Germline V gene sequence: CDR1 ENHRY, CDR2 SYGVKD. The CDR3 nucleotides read TGTGCCATCAGTCCCGGGACAGGGGTATCCTACGAGCAGTACTTC. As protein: CAISPGTGVSYEQYF.

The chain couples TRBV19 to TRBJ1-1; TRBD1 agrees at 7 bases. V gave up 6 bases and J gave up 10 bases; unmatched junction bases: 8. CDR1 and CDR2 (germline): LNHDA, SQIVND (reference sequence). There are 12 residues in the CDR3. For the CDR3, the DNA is TGTGCCAGTAGCACGTATCGACAGGGAGCTTTCTTT. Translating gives CASSTYRQGAFF.

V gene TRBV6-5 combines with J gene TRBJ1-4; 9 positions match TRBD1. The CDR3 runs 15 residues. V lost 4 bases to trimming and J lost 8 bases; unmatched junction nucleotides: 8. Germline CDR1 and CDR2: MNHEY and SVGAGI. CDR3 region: CASSSLDRGREKLFF. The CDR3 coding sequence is TGTGCCAGCAGTTCCCTGGACAGGGGAAGGGAAAAACTGTTTTTT.

The CDR3 bases are TGTGCCAGCAGCTCTAGGACTAGCGGCCTCACAGATACGCAGTATTTT. This encodes CASSSRTSGLTDTQYF. V usage is TRBV6-2 or TRBV6-3 and J usage is TRBJ2-3; 10 bases map to TRBD2. The germline V gene has CDR1 MNHEY and CDR2 SVGEGT. The CDR3 sequence is 16 residues long. After removal of 6 bases from V and 2 bases from J, the junction contained 8 bases not matched to a gene.

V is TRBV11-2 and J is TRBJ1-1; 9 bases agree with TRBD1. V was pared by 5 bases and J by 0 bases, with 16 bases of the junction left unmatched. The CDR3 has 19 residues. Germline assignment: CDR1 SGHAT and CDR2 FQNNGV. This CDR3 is CASSDTTWGQGLMNTEAFF. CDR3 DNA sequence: TGTGCCAGCAGCGATACGACGTGGGGACAGGGATTAATGAACACTGAAGCTTTCTTT.

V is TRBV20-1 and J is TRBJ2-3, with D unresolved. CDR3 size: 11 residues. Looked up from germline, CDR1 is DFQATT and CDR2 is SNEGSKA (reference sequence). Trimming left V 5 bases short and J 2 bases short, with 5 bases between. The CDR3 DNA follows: TGCAGTGCTCCCAACACAGATACGCAGTATTTT. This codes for CSAPNTDTQYF.

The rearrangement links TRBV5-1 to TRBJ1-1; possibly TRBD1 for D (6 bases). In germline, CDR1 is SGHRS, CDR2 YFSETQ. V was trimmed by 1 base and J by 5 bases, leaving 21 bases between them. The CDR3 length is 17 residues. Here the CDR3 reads CASSLMLLAGEGTEAFF. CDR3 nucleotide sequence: TGCGCCAGCAGCTTGATGTTGCTGGCAGGGGAGGGGACTGAAGCTTTCTTT.

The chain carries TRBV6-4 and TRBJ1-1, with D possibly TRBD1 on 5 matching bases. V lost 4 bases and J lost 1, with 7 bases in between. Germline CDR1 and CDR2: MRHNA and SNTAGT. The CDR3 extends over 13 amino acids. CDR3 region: CASSGQPNTEAFF. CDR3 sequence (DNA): TGTGCCAGCAGTGGACAGCCGAACACTGAAGCTTTCTTT.

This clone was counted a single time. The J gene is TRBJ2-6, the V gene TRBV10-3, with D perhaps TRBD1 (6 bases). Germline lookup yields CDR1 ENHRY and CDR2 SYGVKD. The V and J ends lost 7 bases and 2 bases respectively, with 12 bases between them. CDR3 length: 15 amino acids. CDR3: CAIKGQGTGANVLTF. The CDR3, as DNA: TGTGCCATCAAGGGTCAGGGGACTGGGGCCAACGTCCTGACTTTC.

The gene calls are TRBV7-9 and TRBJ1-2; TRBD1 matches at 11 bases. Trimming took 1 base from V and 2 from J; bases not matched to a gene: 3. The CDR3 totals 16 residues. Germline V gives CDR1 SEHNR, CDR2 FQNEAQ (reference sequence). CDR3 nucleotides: TGTGCCAGCAGCTTAGGCGGGACAGGGGGAAACTATGGCTACACCTTC. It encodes CASSLGGTGGNYGYTF.

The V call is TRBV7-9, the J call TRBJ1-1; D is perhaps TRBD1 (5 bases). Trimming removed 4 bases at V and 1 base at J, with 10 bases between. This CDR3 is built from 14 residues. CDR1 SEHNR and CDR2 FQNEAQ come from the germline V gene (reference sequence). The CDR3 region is CASSSTGGNTEAFF. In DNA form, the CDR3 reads TGTGCCAGCAGCTCCACCGGGGGGAACACTGAAGCTTTCTTT.

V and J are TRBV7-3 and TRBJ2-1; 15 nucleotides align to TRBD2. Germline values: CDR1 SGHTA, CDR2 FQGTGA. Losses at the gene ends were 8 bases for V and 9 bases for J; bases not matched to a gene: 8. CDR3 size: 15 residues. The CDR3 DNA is TGTGCCAGCCAACCATCGGGACTAGCGGGGGGTGAGCAGTTCTTC. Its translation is CASQPSGLAGGEQFF.

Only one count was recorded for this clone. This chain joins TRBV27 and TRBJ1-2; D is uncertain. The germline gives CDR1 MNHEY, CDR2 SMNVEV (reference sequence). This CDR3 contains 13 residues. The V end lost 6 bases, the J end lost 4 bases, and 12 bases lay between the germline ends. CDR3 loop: CASSPSVLYGYTF. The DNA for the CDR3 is TGTGCCAGCAGCCCCAGTGTCCTCTATGGCTACACCTTC.

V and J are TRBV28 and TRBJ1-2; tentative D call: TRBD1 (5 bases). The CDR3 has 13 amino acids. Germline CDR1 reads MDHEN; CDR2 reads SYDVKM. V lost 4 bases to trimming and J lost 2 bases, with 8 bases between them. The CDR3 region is CASSSDINYGYTF. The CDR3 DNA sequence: TGTGCCAGCAGTTCGGACATAAACTATGGCTACACCTTC.

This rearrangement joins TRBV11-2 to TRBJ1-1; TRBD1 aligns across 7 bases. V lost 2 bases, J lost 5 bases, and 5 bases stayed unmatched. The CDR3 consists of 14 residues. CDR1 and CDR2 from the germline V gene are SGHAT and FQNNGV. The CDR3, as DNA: TGTGCCAGCAGCTTAAGACCAGGGGGAACTGAAGCTTTCTTT. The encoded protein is CASSLRPGGTEAFF.

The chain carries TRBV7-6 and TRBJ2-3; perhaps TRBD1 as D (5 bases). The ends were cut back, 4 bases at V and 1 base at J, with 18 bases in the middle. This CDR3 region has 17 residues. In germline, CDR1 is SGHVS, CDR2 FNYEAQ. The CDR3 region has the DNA TGTGCCAGCAGCTCCCCCCGGGTGGGCAGGGGCACAGATACGCAGTATTTT. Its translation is CASSSPRVGRGTDTQYF.

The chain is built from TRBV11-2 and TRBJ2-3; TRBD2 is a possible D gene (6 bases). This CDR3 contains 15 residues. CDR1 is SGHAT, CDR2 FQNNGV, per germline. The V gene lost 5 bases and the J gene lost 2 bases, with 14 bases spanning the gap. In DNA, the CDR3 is TGTGCCAGCAGCCTCGACGGAGGGTTCACAGATACGCAGTATTTT. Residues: CASSLDGGFTDTQYF.

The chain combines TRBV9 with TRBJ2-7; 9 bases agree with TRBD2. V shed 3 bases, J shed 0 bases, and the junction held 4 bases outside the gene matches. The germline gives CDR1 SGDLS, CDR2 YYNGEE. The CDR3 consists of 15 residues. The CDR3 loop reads CASSASGTNSYEQYF. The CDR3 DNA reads TGTGCCAGCAGCGCTAGCGGGACCAACTCCTACGAGCAGTACTTC.

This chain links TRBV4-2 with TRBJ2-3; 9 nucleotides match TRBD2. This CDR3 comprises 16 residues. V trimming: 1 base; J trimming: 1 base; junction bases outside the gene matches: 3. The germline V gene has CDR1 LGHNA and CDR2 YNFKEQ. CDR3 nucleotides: TGTGCCAGCAGCCAAGGCCAGCGGGGGGGCACAGATACGCAGTATTTT. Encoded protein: CASSQGQRGGTDTQYF.